This TCR beta chain was sequenced in a study of blood T cell repertoires in COVID-19. The repertoire was sequenced with immunoSEQ multiplex PCR; TCRdb's copy has only in-frame clones and lacks some. In the table there are a few hundred thousand clones, approximately 81% of which are singletons. The V gene lost 0 bases and the J gene lost 6 bases, with 11 bases spanning the gap. Germline CDR1 MNHEY, CDR2 SVGAGI. CDR3 length equals 14 residues. The receptor's source is a man aged 45 to 65 who had recovered from COVID-19. Sequenced input: peripheral blood. The chain is built from TRBV6-5 and TRBJ1-2; a possible D gene is TRBD1 (5 bases). Here the CDR3 DNA reads TGTGCCAGCAGTTACTCGGTTCAGGGTAATGGCTACACCTTC. As protein: CASSYSVQGNGYTF.